These 11 T cell receptor beta chains were sequenced from one sample in a study of PD-1 blockade in classical Hodgkin lymphoma. Time point meaning: cycle 4 day 1 (C4D1), after 5 to 7 weeks of nivolumab. Patients all relapsed after autologous stem cell transplantation, and there was variation in brentuximab vedotin exposure. TCRdb's copy holds only in-frame clones and misses some; the assay was immunoSEQ multiplex PCR. The sample yields around 25,000 clones, approximately 67% seen once. The sample here was peripheral blood mononuclear cells (PBMCs), taken before the fourth cycle of nivolumab. The receptors come from a human donor with classical Hodgkin lymphoma.

The chain links TRBV4-1 to TRBJ2-7, with TRBD1 identical over 9 bases. CDR1 and CDR2 (germline): MGHRA, YSYEKL. V lost 4 bases to trimming and J lost 5 bases; unmatched junction nucleotides: 9. The CDR3 has 15 amino acids. CDR3 coding DNA: TGCGCCAGCAGCCCCGGGACAGGGATTTTCAACGAGCAGTACGTC. Its protein is CASSPGTGIFNEQYV.

This clone has more than one count but fewer than ten. The genes are TRBV7-3 and TRBJ2-1; D call uncertain. Per germline, CDR1 SGHTA and CDR2 FQGTGA. CDR3 length equals 13 residues. The V gene lost 2 bases and the J gene lost 5 bases, with 7 bases spanning the gap. The CDR3 region is CASSLGQNNEQFF. CDR3 coding DNA: TGTGCCAGCAGCTTAGGCCAAAACAATGAGCAGTTCTTC.

This chain joins TRBV28 and TRBJ1-5, with D hard to call. CDR1 is MDHEN and CDR2 is SYDVKM in the germline V gene. Deletions cut 2 bases from V and 3 bases from J, with 2 bases between. The CDR3 has 12 amino acids. The CDR3 DNA sequence: TGTGCCAGCAGTTTACCCAATCAGCCCCAGCATTTT. Its translation is CASSLPNQPQHF. Complete variable domain (other parts from reference TRBV28 and TRBJ1-5): DVKVTQSSRYLVKRTGEKVFLECVQDMDHENMFWYRQDPGLGLRLIYFSYDVKMKEKGDIPEGYSVSREKKERFSLILESASTNQTSMYLCASSLPNQPQHFGDGTRLSIL.

The rearrangement uses TRBV7-2 and TRBJ1-2; possibly TRBD1 for D (5 bases). The CDR3 sequence is 14 residues long. The germline gives CDR1 SGHTA, CDR2 FQGNSA. V dropped 1 base and J dropped 8 bases, with 14 bases sitting between them. The CDR3 loop reads CASSLVAQGTGYTF. The CDR3 coding sequence is TGTGCCAGCAGCTTAGTTGCGCAGGGTACAGGCTACACCTTC.

The rearrangement joins TRBV11-2 to TRBJ2-5; TRBD2 is a possible D gene (7 bases). Germline values: CDR1 SGHAT, CDR2 FQNNGV. This CDR3 comprises 13 residues. Trimming took 3 bases from V and 5 from J, leaving 10 bases between them. The CDR3 DNA sequence: TGTGCCAGCAGCTTCCGGGGGGCCGAGACCCAGTACTTC. It codes for CASSFRGAETQYF.

There are a few counts of this clone. The sample carries other DNA sequences with the same CDR3. The genes are TRBV6-1 and TRBJ2-5; 11 bases map to TRBD2. Germline V gives CDR1 MNHNS, CDR2 SASEGT. This CDR3 has 14 residues. V lost 2 bases to trimming and J lost 4 bases; unmatched junction nucleotides: 0. CDR3 DNA: TGTGCCAGCAGTGAAACTAGCGGGGGAGAGACCCAGTACTTC. Translating it yields CASSETSGGETQYF.

This chain joins TRBV11-3 and TRBJ1-6, with TRBD1 as a possible D gene (5 bases). With 5 bases removed from V and 0 bases from J, the gap between germline ends came to 14 bases. The germline V gene has CDR1 SGHNT and CDR2 YENEEA. There are 17 residues in the CDR3. The CDR3 sequence is CASSTPQGSSYNSPLHF. The CDR3 DNA reads as TGTGCCAGCAGCACCCCCCAGGGCAGCTCCTATAATTCACCCCTCCACTTT.

CDR3 sequence reads: CASSSSRLFGAGNTIYF. CDR3 coding DNA: TGTGCCAGCAGCTCATCTCGATTGTTCGGCGCTGGAAACACCATATATTTT. This rearrangement joins TRBV5-6 to TRBJ1-3; D remains unclear. Trimming pared 3 bases from V and 2 bases from J, leaving 18 bases between. Germline assignment: CDR1 SGHDT and CDR2 YYEEEE. The CDR3 consists of 17 residues.

This clone was seen ten or more times. The chain is built from TRBV5-1 and TRBJ1-1; 7 bases match TRBD1. From germline, CDR1 is SGHRS and CDR2 YFSETQ. The CDR3 covers 15 residues. J lost 10 bases, V lost 0 bases, and 12 bases had no gene match. The CDR3 bases are TGCGCCAGCAGCTTGGCCGTACTACAGGGGTCAGTAGCTTTCTTT. Protein product: CASSLAVLQGSVAFF.

The rearrangement uses TRBV4-3 and TRBJ2-1, with 10 bases that match TRBD2. CDR1 and CDR2 from the germline V gene are LGHNA and YSLEER. Trimming took 0 bases from V and 4 from J; bases not matched to a gene: 3. CDR3 length equals 16 residues. The CDR3 protein is CASSQDASGGYNEQFF. DNA of the CDR3: TGCGCCAGCAGCCAAGATGCTAGCGGGGGTTACAATGAGCAGTTCTTC.

CDR3 sequence (DNA): TGTGCCAGCAGGATCGGACAGGGGGTTGAAGAGCAGTACTTC. Amino acids: CASRIGQGVEEQYF. The chain recombines TRBV7-9 with TRBJ2-7; TRBD1 matches 10 bases. Germline CDR1 and CDR2: SEHNR and FQNEAQ (reference sequence). This CDR3 is built from 14 residues. The V segment lost 6 bases and the J segment 7 bases; nucleotides outside the gene matches: 9.